This TCR beta chain originates from a study of T cell repertoires and leukemia-associated antigens. Study at large: Samples yielded roughly 3 to 5.5 million effective reads each, about 17 million overall. Overall study results and limits: The four groups had similar numbers of Vbeta, Jbeta genes and CDR3s.

Details on this clonotype: What it binds is not known.

V lost 3 bases to trimming and J lost 4 bases, with 10 bases between them. The CDR3 runs 13 residues. Germline V CDR1 and CDR2: DFQATT, SNEGSKA (reference sequence). TCRdb passed the 5' RACE reads through MiXCR, listing each CDR3 protein once. The sample has approximately 10,000 distinct CDR3 sequences, about 43% seen once. This sequence originates from a female donor in good health. Material: CD3+ T cells sorted from blood and cultured. V and J are TRBV20-1 and TRBJ1-5; D gene uncertain. This CDR3 reads CSARGRANQPQHF. The CDR3 bases are TGCAGTGCTAGGGGCCGGGCAAATCAGCCCCAGCATTTT.